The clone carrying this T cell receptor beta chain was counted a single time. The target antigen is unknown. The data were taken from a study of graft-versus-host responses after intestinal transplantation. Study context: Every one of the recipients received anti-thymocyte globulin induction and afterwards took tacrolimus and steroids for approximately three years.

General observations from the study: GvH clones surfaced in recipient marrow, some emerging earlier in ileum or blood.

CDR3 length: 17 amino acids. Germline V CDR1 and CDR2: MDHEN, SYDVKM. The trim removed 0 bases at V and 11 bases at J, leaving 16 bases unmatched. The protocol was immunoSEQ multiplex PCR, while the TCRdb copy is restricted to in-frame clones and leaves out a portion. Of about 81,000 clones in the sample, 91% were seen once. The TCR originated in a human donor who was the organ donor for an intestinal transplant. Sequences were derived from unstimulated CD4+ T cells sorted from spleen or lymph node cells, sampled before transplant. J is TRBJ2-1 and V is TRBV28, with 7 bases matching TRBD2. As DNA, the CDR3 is TGTGCCAGCAGTTTATGGTCGGTGGTCGTGGGGGGGAGTCAGCAGTTCTTC. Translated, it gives CASSLWSVVVGGSQQFF.